What follows are 27 T cell receptor beta chains derived from one specimen sequenced in a study of graft-versus-host responses after intestinal transplantation. Their target antigens are unknown. Measured with immunoSEQ multiplex PCR; TCRdb has only the in-frame clones, and not every one. The repertoire has about 120,000 clones, 85% to 95% of them found once; the top ten carry around 0.12%. The specimen was unstimulated CD4+ T cells sorted from spleen or lymph node cells, collected before intestinal transplant. Receptor source: a human donor who received an intestinal transplant.

The V gene is TRBV10-3, the J gene TRBJ2-3; 7 bases are a match to TRBD2. The germline CDR1 and CDR2 sequences are ENHRY and SYGVKD. There are 20 residues in the CDR3. J gave up 8 bases and V 4 bases, and 27 bases lay outside the gene matches. CDR3 sequence reads: CAISAISDGSGGGVVSTQYF. Written as DNA, the CDR3 is TGTGCCATCAGTGCCATCAGTGACGGTTCGGGGGGAGGGGTTGTAAGTACGCAGTATTTT.

With respect to this clone: Within the sample, other DNA sequences also encode this same CDR3. V gene TRBV5-1 combines with J gene TRBJ2-1; a weak D match, TRBD2 (5 bases). V was pared by 0 bases and J by 5 bases, with 18 bases between. Germline V gene lookup returns CDR1 SGHRS and CDR2 YFSETQ. The CDR3 length is 17 residues. In nucleotides, the CDR3 is TGCGCCAGCAGCTTGGTGACCCATCCCGAGGGCAACAATGAGCAGTTCTTC. It codes for CASSLVTHPEGNNEQFF.

This chain uses TRBV6-6 with TRBJ2-2; D is possibly TRBD2 (5 bases). V lost 6 bases to trimming and J lost 0 bases, with 14 bases between them. The germline V gene has CDR1 MNHNY and CDR2 SVGAGI (reference sequence). The CDR3 totals 16 residues. For the CDR3, the DNA is TGTGCCAGCAGCGGGGTCTATCCAGCGAACACCGGGGAGCTGTTTTTT. Translating gives CASSGVYPANTGELFF.

The CDR3, as DNA: TGTGCCAGCAGGGACCGGGACGTCAGAGAGACCCAGTACTTC. As protein: CASRDRDVRETQYF. This chain uses TRBV2 with TRBJ2-5, with D perhaps being TRBD1 or TRBD2 (5 bases each). V lost 6 bases and J lost 4, with 15 bases in between. The CDR3 runs 14 residues. Germline CDR1 reads SNHLY; CDR2 reads FYNNEI.

The rearrangement joins TRBV6-1 to TRBJ2-3, with unresolved D. CDR1 and CDR2 (germline): MNHNS, SASEGT. The ends were cut back, 8 bases at V and 6 bases at J, with 15 bases in the middle. The CDR3 has 13 residues. The CDR3 coding sequence is TGTGCCAGCGGACGCGACGCGGTCGATACGCAGTATTTT. Translation gives CASGRDAVDTQYF.

CDR3 sequence (DNA): TGTGCCAGATCGCTAGCGGCCTCACAAGAGACCCAGTACTTC. Its translation: CARSLAASQETQYF. The chain couples TRBV2 to TRBJ2-5; the match to TRBD2 covers 7 bases. The J segment lost 2 bases and the V segment lost 9 bases, leaving 9 bases of the junction unmatched. This CDR3 region has 14 residues. Germline lookup yields CDR1 SNHLY and CDR2 FYNNEI.

This clone was seen a single time. V usage is TRBV25-1 and J usage is TRBJ1-5; D is ambiguous. The CDR3 extends over 13 amino acids. V lost 3 bases and J 0 bases, leaving 3 bases between the germline ends. Germline V gene sequence: CDR1 MGHDK, CDR2 SYGVNS. The CDR3 sequence is CASSDYSNQPQHF. The CDR3 coding sequence is TGTGCCAGCAGTGATTATAGCAATCAGCCCCAGCATTTT. Combining the CDR3 with reference TRBV25-1 and TRBJ1-5 gives the whole variable domain EADIYQTPRYLVIGTGKKITLECSQTMGHDKMYWYQQDPGMELHLIHYSYGVNSTEKGDLSSESTVSRIRTEHFPLTLESARPSHTSQYLCASSDYSNQPQHFGDGTRLSIL.

This clone was seen once. The rearrangement joins TRBV10-3 to TRBJ2-1; D may match TRBD1 or TRBD2 (7 bases each). Trimming stripped 8 bases from V and 8 bases from J, with 19 bases between. Germline-derived CDR1 and CDR2 are ENHRY and SYGVKD. The CDR3 has 14 residues. The chain's CDR3 is CAIRAGDSPDEQFF. The DNA for the CDR3 is TGTGCCATCCGGGCGGGGGACAGCCCGGATGAGCAGTTCTTC.

The CDR3 DNA reads as TGTGCCAGCAGCTTGGGTGCTGGGCTCTACGAGCAGTACTTC. This gives the protein CASSLGAGLYEQYF. J is TRBJ2-7 and V is TRBV7-3; D is uncertain. CDR3 length: 14 residues. Per the germline V gene, CDR1 is SGHTA and CDR2 is FQGTGA. Trimming shortened V by 3 bases and J by 3 bases, and 12 bases separated the two germline ends.

V is TRBV7-2 and J is TRBJ1-2, with TRBD1 identical over 7 bases. This CDR3 has 14 amino acids. J was trimmed by 4 bases and V by 2 bases; bases with no gene match: 4. CDR1 and CDR2 from the germline V gene are SGHTA and FQGNSA. This chain's CDR3 is CASSLPGTVYGYTF. DNA for the CDR3: TGTGCCAGCAGCTTACCCGGGACAGTCTATGGCTACACCTTC.

V is TRBV27 and J is TRBJ2-7; 11 nucleotides line up with TRBD1. Losses at the gene ends were 5 bases for V and 13 bases for J; bases not matched to a gene: 7. The CDR3 totals 12 residues. Germline CDR1 MNHEY, CDR2 SMNVEV (reference sequence). CDR3 in DNA: TGTGCCAGCAGTACCCTGGACAGGGGGCAATACTTC. Translated, it gives CASSTLDRGQYF.

This rearrangement joins TRBV30 to TRBJ2-1, with TRBD2 identical over 11 bases. Germline V gives CDR1 GTSNPN, CDR2 SVGIG (reference sequence). This CDR3 contains 15 residues. J lost 10 bases, V lost 4 bases, and 12 bases had no gene match. The chain's CDR3 is CAWNVPTSGKGEQFF. For the CDR3, the DNA is TGTGCCTGGAACGTACCGACTAGCGGGAAAGGAGAGCAGTTCTTC.

This chain connects TRBV5-4 to TRBJ2-5, with TRBD2 identical over 8 bases. CDR3 size: 13 residues. Germline assignment: CDR1 SGHNT and CDR2 YYREEE (reference sequence). V shed 1 base and J 5 bases; nucleotides not matched to a gene: 1. The CDR3 loop is CASSLREGETQYF. The CDR3, as DNA: TGTGCCAGCAGCTTGCGGGAGGGTGAGACCCAGTACTTC.

This chain uses TRBV10-3 with TRBJ1-1; TRBD1 is a possible D gene (6 bases). The germline CDR1 and CDR2 sequences are ENHRY and SYGVKD. The CDR3 extends over 15 amino acids. Between the trimmed V and J ends, which lost 8 bases and 1 base, there was a span of 17 bases. This chain's CDR3 is CAIGRGGHTNTEAFF. For the CDR3, the DNA is TGTGCCATCGGGCGAGGGGGACACACGAACACTGAAGCTTTCTTT.

J is TRBJ1-2 and V is TRBV6-5; D is ambiguous. This CDR3 is built from 13 residues. The germline V and J ends were trimmed by 2 bases and 7 bases, with 11 bases remaining between them. Looked up from germline, CDR1 is MNHEY and CDR2 is SVGAGI. For the CDR3, the DNA is TGTGCCAGCAGTTACGATTGGGATGGTGGCTACACCTTC. It is translated as CASSYDWDGGYTF.

This rearrangement joins TRBV27 to TRBJ2-1, with TRBD2 identical over 7 bases. Germline V gene data show CDR1 as MNHEY and CDR2 as SMNVEV (reference sequence). Trimming at V came to 6 bases and at J to 7 bases, leaving 9 bases not matched to a gene. The CDR3 has 14 residues. CDR3 region: CASRVLANRNEQFF. CDR3 in DNA: TGTGCCAGCAGGGTACTAGCGAATAGGAATGAGCAGTTCTTC.

This clone was counted a single time. The gene calls are TRBV7-6 and TRBJ2-1, with TRBD2 as a possible D gene (5 bases). Germline CDR1 reads SGHVS; CDR2 reads FNYEAQ. This CDR3 has 16 residues. Trimming pared 1 base from V and 6 bases from J, leaving 16 bases between. The chain's CDR3 is CASSLEGRLGSNEQFF. The CDR3 DNA reads TGTGCCAGCAGCTTAGAAGGGCGCTTAGGGAGCAATGAGCAGTTCTTC.

This chain joins TRBV27 and TRBJ1-3; D is perhaps TRBD1 (6 bases). This CDR3 has 15 amino acids. V was pared by 5 bases and J by 4 bases, with 15 bases between. The germline V gene has CDR1 MNHEY and CDR2 SMNVEV (reference sequence). Here the CDR3 reads CASSPRGGAGNTIYF. For the CDR3, the DNA is TGTGCCAGCAGTCCCCGGGGGGGGGCAGGAAACACCATATATTTT.

V is TRBV6-1 and J is TRBJ1-2, with a tentative D call TRBD1 (6 bases). From germline, CDR1 is MNHNS and CDR2 SASEGT. This CDR3 is built from 14 residues. Trimming removed 6 bases at V and 1 base at J, with 12 bases between. The CDR3 loop reads CASRAGGLNYGYTF. CDR3 bases: TGTGCCAGCAGGGCGGGGGGGCTTAACTATGGCTACACCTTC.

CDR3 coding DNA: TGCGCCAGCTCTCGAGGGGGACAGGGGAGCTCTGGGGCCAACGTCCTGACTTTC. It is translated as CASSRGGQGSSGANVLTF. V gene TRBV10-2 combines with J gene TRBJ2-6; 10 bases map to TRBD1. The CDR3 sequence is 18 residues long. Germline values: CDR1 WSHSY, CDR2 SAAADI. With 8 bases clipped from V and 0 bases from J, the junction kept 10 bases outside the gene matches.

V and J are TRBV5-4 and TRBJ2-7, with D perhaps matching TRBD2 (6 bases). V lost 0 bases to trimming and J lost 6 bases, with 19 bases between them. The CDR3 is 16 residues long. Per the germline V gene, CDR1 is SGHNT and CDR2 is YYREEE (reference sequence). The CDR3 region has the DNA TGTGCCAGCAGCTTGGGGGGACTGAGTGTTTGGGTCGAGCAGTACTTC. Translated, it gives CASSLGGLSVWVEQYF.

The chain combines TRBV6-5 with TRBJ2-7, with D maybe TRBD2 (6 bases). Germline loops: CDR1 MNHEY, CDR2 SVGAGI. The CDR3 length is 15 residues. V lost 2 bases and J 5 bases, leaving 16 bases between the germline ends. CDR3 sequence (DNA): TGTGCCAGCAGTTACCGCGGGGTCCGGCGGGACGAGCAGTACTTC. This sequence encodes CASSYRGVRRDEQYF.

The chain joins TRBV4-2 to TRBJ2-1; 8 nucleotides match TRBD2. This CDR3 is 16 amino acids long. After removal of 1 base from V and 6 bases from J, the junction contained 8 bases not matched to a gene. Germline V lookup: CDR1 LGHNA, CDR2 YNFKEQ. CDR3 sequence (DNA): TGTGCCAGCAGCCAAGCCCCAGCGGGAGTATCCAATGAGCAGTTCTTC. This codes for CASSQAPAGVSNEQFF.

The chain is built from TRBV9 and TRBJ1-2; D call uncertain. Deletions cut 3 bases from V and 0 bases from J, with 15 bases between. This CDR3 contains 16 residues. Germline V gives CDR1 SGDLS, CDR2 YYNGEE. Here the CDR3 DNA reads TGTGCCAGCAGCGCCCAGTCTATCGGAGCTAACTATGGCTACACCTTC. Its protein is CASSAQSIGANYGYTF.

The chain joins TRBV12-5 to TRBJ1-1; D gene uncertain. V gave up 2 bases and J gave up 6 bases, with 7 bases separating them. The CDR3 is 12 amino acids. Germline V CDR1 and CDR2: LGHNT, FRNRAP. CDR3 sequence: CASGLKRSEAFF. DNA of the CDR3: TGTGCTAGTGGTTTGAAGCGCTCTGAAGCTTTCTTT.

The rearrangement joins TRBV6-5 to TRBJ1-1; 7 bases fit TRBD1. The V and J ends lost 2 bases and 6 bases, in that order; junction bases with no gene match: 9. CDR1 MNHEY and CDR2 SVGAGI come from the germline V gene. CDR3 size: 15 residues. The CDR3 spells CASSYEGNRGSEAFF. CDR3 nucleotide sequence: TGTGCCAGCAGTTACGAGGGTAACAGGGGCTCTGAAGCTTTCTTT.

The rearrangement joins TRBV7-8 to TRBJ1-5; D is ambiguous. Trimming removed 3 bases from V and 1 base from J, with 13 bases in between. Germline V gives CDR1 SGHVS, CDR2 FQNEAQ. This CDR3 is built from 16 residues. The CDR3 here is CASSLEGQVSNQPQHF. CDR3 nucleotide sequence: TGTGCCAGCAGCTTGGAAGGTCAGGTGAGCAATCAGCCCCAGCATTTT. The entire variable domain, with the rest obtained from reference TRBV7-8 and TRBJ1-5, is as follows: GAGVSQSPRYKVAKRGQDVALRCDPISGHVSLFWYQQALGQGPEFLTYFQNEAQLDKSGLPSDRFFAERPEGSVSTLKIQRTQQEDSAVYLCASSLEGQVSNQPQHFGDGTRLSIL.